This section outlines one TCR beta chain sequence together with its context. As processed by the authors: Cell counts per sample came from amplifying reference gene primers. Assay: immunoSEQ multiplex PCR; the TCRdb copy retains only in-frame clones and omits some. Clonal size and the V and J genes are those of that table, whereas D and trimming came from the DNA. The sample has about 160,000 clones; 87% are singletons. This sample is drawn from a study of blood T cell repertoires in COVID-19. Study context: The United States, Italy and Spain were the sources of the acute and convalescent COVID-19 samples. PBMCs, B-cell-depleted T cells, or T cells provided the cDNA or gDNA that made up the material.

Trimming stripped 2 bases from V and 1 base from J, with 9 bases between. Germline CDR1 SGHRS, CDR2 YFSETQ. CDR3 size: 14 residues. Sequenced sample: peripheral blood. The chain uses TRBV5-1 and TRBJ2-5; maybe TRBD1 (5 bases). The sequence was obtained from a woman between 55 and 75 years old who had recovered from COVID-19. The CDR3 DNA reads as TGCGCCAGCAGCTTCTCAGGGATCCAAGAGACCCAGTACTTC. This sequence encodes CASSFSGIQETQYF. The full variable domain, rest sourced from reference TRBV5-1 and TRBJ2-5, is KAGVTQTPRYLIKTRGQQVTLSCSPISGHRSVSWYQQTPGQGLQFLFEYFSETQRNKGNFPGRFSGRQFSNSRSEMNVSTLELGDSALYLCASSFSGIQETQYFGPGTRLLVL.